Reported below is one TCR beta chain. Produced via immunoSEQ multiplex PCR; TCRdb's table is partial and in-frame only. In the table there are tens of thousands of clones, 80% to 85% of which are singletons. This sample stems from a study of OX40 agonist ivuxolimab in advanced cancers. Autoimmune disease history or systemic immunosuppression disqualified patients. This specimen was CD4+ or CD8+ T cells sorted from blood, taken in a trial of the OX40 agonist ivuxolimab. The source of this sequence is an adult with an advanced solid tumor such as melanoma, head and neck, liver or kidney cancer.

This CDR3 reads CASSLDRRRGLTGSPLHF. The CDR3 region has the DNA TGTGCCAGCAGCTTAGATCGGCGCAGGGGGCTAACGGGATCACCCCTCCACTTT. This chain connects TRBV11-3 to TRBJ1-6; the match to TRBD1 covers 8 bases. V dropped 0 bases and J dropped 10; count of bases not matched to a gene: 14. The CDR3 consists of 18 residues. Germline V gives CDR1 SGHNT, CDR2 YENEEA.